The 15 T cell receptor beta chains given below trace back to one sample, sequenced in a study of cytomegalovirus exposure and HLA in healthy donors (dated by TCRdb to 2016 to 2017). The library came from the immunoSEQ multiplex PCR assay. A mixture of 60 forward primers for TCR Vbeta segments and 13 reverse primers for TCR Jbeta segments was used in the multiplex PCR. The table was pulled from immuneACCESS by TCRdb, which kept in-frame rearrangements only. Such tables lose some clones; where checked, under half of the loss comes from unresolved V genes, and the rest has no known cause. The sample has approximately 100,000 clones on record, 76% of them singletons. The ten largest clones take up 9% to 15% of the sample. The sample consisted of PBMCs. The receptors come from a woman in her forties in good health and CMV-seropositive.

The chain uses TRBV11-2 and TRBJ1-1; 8 bases match TRBD1. V lost 6 bases to trimming and J lost 4 bases; unmatched junction nucleotides: 7. The CDR3 is made up of 14 amino acids. From germline, CDR1 is SGHAT and CDR2 FQNNGV. The CDR3 nucleotides are TGTGCCAGCAGGTTGGACAGGGTGGGCACTGAAGCTTTCTTT. This gives the protein CASRLDRVGTEAFF.

This sequence joins TRBV7-2 and TRBJ1-1; D unclear. The CDR3 has 14 residues. Per germline, CDR1 SGHTA and CDR2 FQGNSA. V shed 5 bases and J shed 0 bases, with 10 bases lying between them. The CDR3 sequence: CASSIQTLNTEAFF. The CDR3 DNA follows: TGTGCCAGCAGCATACAGACCTTGAACACTGAAGCTTTCTTT.

The V call is TRBV13, the J call TRBJ1-6; D is undetermined. The ends were cut back, 0 bases at V and 0 bases at J, with 15 bases in the middle. The CDR3 runs to 19 residues. Germline V gene data show CDR1 as PRHDT and CDR2 as FYEKMQ (reference sequence). CDR3 residues: CASSLGGEFGSSYNSPLHF. For the CDR3, the DNA is TGTGCCAGCAGCTTAGGCGGGGAGTTTGGTAGCTCCTATAATTCACCCCTCCACTTT.

V and J are TRBV18 and TRBJ2-7; no clear D gene. Germline V gives CDR1 KGHSH, CDR2 LQKENI. The CDR3 is 12 residues long. Trimming shortened V by 1 base and J by 3 bases, and 4 bases separated the two germline ends. The CDR3: CASSPRLYEQYF. The DNA for the CDR3 is TGTGCCAGCTCACCACGTCTCTACGAGCAGTACTTC.

The chain recombines TRBV4-1 with TRBJ1-6; D unresolved. This CDR3 is 20 amino acids long. Deletions cut 0 bases from V and 0 bases from J, with 18 bases between. Germline V gene sequence: CDR1 MGHRA, CDR2 YSYEKL. In DNA form, the CDR3 reads TGCGCCAGCAGCCAAGAGTCGGGGTGGGAAGGTTACTCCTATAATTCACCCCTCCACTTT. Translated: CASSQESGWEGYSYNSPLHF.

The chain employs TRBV7-2 and TRBJ1-1; D is ambiguous. Trimming took 3 bases from V and 2 from J, leaving 10 bases between them. Germline loops: CDR1 SGHTA, CDR2 FQGNSA. The CDR3 totals 14 residues. The CDR3 DNA reads as TGTGCCAGCAGCTTGCTAGGAGCTAACACTGAAGCTTTCTTT. Its protein is CASSLLGANTEAFF. Variable domain in full (rest from reference TRBV7-2 and TRBJ1-1): GAGVSQSPSNKVTEKGKDVELRCDPISGHTALYWYRQSLGQGLEFLIYFQGNSAPDKSGLPSDRFSAERTGGSVSTLTIQRTQQEDSAVYLCASSLLGANTEAFFGQGTRLTVV.

On this clone itself: One end of the junction varies from germline; a read error may be responsible. This chain connects TRBV10-3 to TRBJ2-7; 7 positions agree with TRBD2. CDR1 ENHRY and CDR2 SYGVKD come from the germline V gene. CDR3 size: 15 residues. This CDR3 reads CATSDGGSATYEQYF. The CDR3 region has the DNA TGTGCCACCAGTGACGGGGGGTCGGCTACCTACGAGCAGTACTTC.

In this sample, this clone turned up a few times. The V call is TRBV12-5, the J call TRBJ1-5; a possible D gene is TRBD1 (6 bases). There are 17 residues in the CDR3. V lost 5 bases and J lost 2, with 19 bases in between. The germline V gene has CDR1 LGHNT and CDR2 FRNRAP. The CDR3 loop reads CASGITFQGQGNQPQHF. The CDR3 DNA follows: TGTGCTAGTGGTATCACATTTCAGGGGCAGGGCAATCAGCCCCAGCATTTT.

This clone was detected only a few times. The CDR3 DNA sequence: TGTGCCAGCCGGGACAGTAATAATTCACCCCTCCACTTT. Amino acid sequence: CASRDSNNSPLHF. V is TRBV19 and J is TRBJ1-6; 7 positions match TRBD1. Unmatched junction bases numbered 4, after V lost 9 bases and J lost 5 bases. This CDR3 has 13 amino acids. Germline V CDR1 and CDR2: LNHDA, SQIVND (reference sequence).

This clone has more than one count but fewer than ten. J is TRBJ2-1 and V is TRBV9; 11 nucleotides line up with TRBD2. V was clipped by 7 bases and J by 6 bases; unmatched bases: 9. Germline V gene sequence: CDR1 SGDLS, CDR2 YYNGEE. This CDR3 spans 15 amino acids. The CDR3 DNA follows: TGTGCCAGCGGGCCAACTAGCGGGGGACTCAATGAGCAGTTCTTC. Its translation: CASGPTSGGLNEQFF. Together with reference TRBV9 and TRBJ2-1, the CDR3 gives the full variable domain: DSGVTQTPKHLITATGQRVTLRCSPRSGDLSVYWYQQSLDQGLQFLIQYYNGEERAKGNILERFSAQQFPDLHSELNLSSLELGDSALYFCASGPTSGGLNEQFFGPGTRLTVL.

The chain recombines TRBV4-1 with TRBJ2-2; D unresolved. Trimming pared 1 base from V and 0 bases from J, leaving 9 bases between. Germline V gives CDR1 MGHRA, CDR2 YSYEKL. The CDR3 sequence is 16 residues long. CDR3 nucleotides: TGCGCCAGCAGCCAAGTAAGGCAGGCGAACACCGGGGAGCTGTTTTTT. Its translation is CASSQVRQANTGELFF.

The chain is built from TRBV9 and TRBJ1-1, with D unresolved. V dropped 4 bases and J dropped 3 bases, with 10 bases sitting between them. CDR1 SGDLS and CDR2 YYNGEE come from the germline V gene. The CDR3 contains 13 residues. CDR3 sequence: CASSPSSDTEAFF. The CDR3 nucleotides are TGTGCCAGCAGCCCCTCCTCGGACACTGAAGCTTTCTTT.

This clone came up a few times. CDR3 residues: CASRDSGVAKNIQYF. In DNA form, the CDR3 reads TGTGCCAGCAGAGACAGTGGGGTAGCCAAAAACATTCAGTACTTC. The V call is TRBV2, the J call TRBJ2-4; D might be TRBD1 (5 bases). V lost 6 bases and J lost 0, with 12 bases in between. This CDR3 has 15 residues. CDR1 SNHLY and CDR2 FYNNEI come from the germline V gene.

CDR3: CASRVRWGLYGYTF. The CDR3 DNA follows: TGTGCCAGCAGGGTCAGATGGGGACTCTATGGCTACACCTTC. The chain couples TRBV6-5 to TRBJ1-2, with D possibly matching TRBD1 (5 bases). The CDR3 spans 14 residues. Germline V CDR1 and CDR2: MNHEY, SVGAGI. Trimming took off 6 bases at V and 4 bases at J, with 15 bases between the two ends.

The genes are TRBV15 and TRBJ2-2, with TRBD1 identical over 8 bases. V dropped 5 bases and J dropped 2; count of bases not matched to a gene: 4. The CDR3 extends over 15 amino acids. Germline lookup yields CDR1 LNHNV and CDR2 YYDKDF (reference sequence). CDR3 nucleotide sequence: TGTGCCACCAGCGGCGGGACAGGCAACACCGGGGAGCTGTTTTTT. The encoded protein is CATSGGTGNTGELFF.